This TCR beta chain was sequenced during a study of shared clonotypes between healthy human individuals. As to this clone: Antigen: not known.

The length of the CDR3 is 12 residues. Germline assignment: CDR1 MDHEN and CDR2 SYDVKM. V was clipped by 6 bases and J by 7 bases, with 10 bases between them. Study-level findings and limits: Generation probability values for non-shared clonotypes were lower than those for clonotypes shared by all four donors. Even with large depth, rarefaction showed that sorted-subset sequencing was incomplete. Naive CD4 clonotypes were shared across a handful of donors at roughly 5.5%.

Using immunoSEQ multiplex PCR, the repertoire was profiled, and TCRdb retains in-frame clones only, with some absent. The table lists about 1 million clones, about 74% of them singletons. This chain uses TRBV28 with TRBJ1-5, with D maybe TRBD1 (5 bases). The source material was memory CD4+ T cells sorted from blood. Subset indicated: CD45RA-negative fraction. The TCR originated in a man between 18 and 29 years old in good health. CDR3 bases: TGTGCCAGCAGCTCAAAGGGGCAGCCCCAGCATTTT. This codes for CASSSKGQPQHF.